This TCR beta chain was recorded in a study of molecular identifiers for immune sequencing clone quantification. Listed TCR primers and previously described methods were used for bulk TCR libraries. MiXCR was run by TCRdb on the PCR reads, yielding one entry per CDR3 protein. The sample contains hundreds of thousands of distinct CDR3 sequences, less than 30% of which appear only once. CDR1 is LNHDA, CDR2 SQIVND, per germline (reference sequence). The CDR3 is made up of 14 amino acids. With 6 bases removed from V and 2 bases from J, the gap between germline ends came to 14 bases. For naive CD8 T cells, sorting used the CD8+CD4-CCR7+CD45RA+ phenotype.

The sequence derives from a human donor in good health. Some libraries in this study had Jurkat cell RNA spiked in. Source material: naive CD8+ T cells from blood, with Jurkat cell RNA spiked in. Subset indicated: FACS-sorted CD8+CD4-CCR7+CD45RA+ naive T cells. The gene calls are TRBV19 and TRBJ2-7; tentative D call: TRBD2 (5 bases). The CDR3 DNA is TGTGCCAGTAGCCCCGTTCCCGGGGCCTACGAGCAGTACTTC. The encoded protein is CASSPVPGAYEQYF.